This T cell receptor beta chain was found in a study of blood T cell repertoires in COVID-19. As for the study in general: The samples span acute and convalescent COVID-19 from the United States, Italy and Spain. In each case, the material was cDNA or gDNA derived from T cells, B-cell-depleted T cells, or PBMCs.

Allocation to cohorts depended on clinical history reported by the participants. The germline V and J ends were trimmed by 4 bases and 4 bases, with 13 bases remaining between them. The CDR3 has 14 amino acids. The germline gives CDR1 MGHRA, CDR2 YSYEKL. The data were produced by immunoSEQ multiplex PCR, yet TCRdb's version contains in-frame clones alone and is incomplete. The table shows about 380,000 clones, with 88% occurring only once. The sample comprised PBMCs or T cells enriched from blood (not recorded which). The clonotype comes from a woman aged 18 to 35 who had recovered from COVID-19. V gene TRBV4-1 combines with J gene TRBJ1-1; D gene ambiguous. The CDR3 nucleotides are TGCGCCAGCAGCCCTGTCGAGCTGATCACTGAAGCTTTCTTT. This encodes CASSPVELITEAFF.